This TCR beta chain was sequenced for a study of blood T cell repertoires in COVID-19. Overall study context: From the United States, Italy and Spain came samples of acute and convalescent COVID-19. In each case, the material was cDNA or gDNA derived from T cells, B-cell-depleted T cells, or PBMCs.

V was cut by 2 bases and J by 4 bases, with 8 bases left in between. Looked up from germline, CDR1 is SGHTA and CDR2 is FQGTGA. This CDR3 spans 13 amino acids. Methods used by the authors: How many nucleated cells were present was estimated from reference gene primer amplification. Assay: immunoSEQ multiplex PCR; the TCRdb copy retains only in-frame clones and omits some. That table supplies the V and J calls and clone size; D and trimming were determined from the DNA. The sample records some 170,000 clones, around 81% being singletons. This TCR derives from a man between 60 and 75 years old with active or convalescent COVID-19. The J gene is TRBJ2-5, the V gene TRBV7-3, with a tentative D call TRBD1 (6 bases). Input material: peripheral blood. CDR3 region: CASSLGRGETQYF. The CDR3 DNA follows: TGTGCCAGCAGCTTAGGCAGGGGAGAGACCCAGTACTTC.